This T cell receptor beta chain stems from a study of T cells after yellow fever vaccination (dated by TCRdb to about 2019). In the study overall: The SMART-Seq v4 Ultra Low Input RNA kit was used to prepare libraries from fractions with low cell numbers. To follow T-cell clones before and after primary and booster YFV17D yellow fever vaccination, bulk TCR alpha and beta repertoires were sequenced over time. Two healthy male donors made up the cohort, one aged 18 to 29 years and the other aged 30 to 40 years. Blood was drawn at multiple timepoints before and after primary and secondary immunization, with bulk PBMC replicates and cell subsets isolated.

According to the study, the label for this sample's treatment or condition signals: live attenuated yellow fever vaccine strain. At each blood-draw timepoint, two biological replicates of bulk PBMCs were collected. A standard Ficoll-Paque protocol was used to isolate PBMCs from peripheral blood. RNA was extracted with TriZol from bulk PBMCs, CD4 and CD8 fractions, and dextramer-positive and dextramer-negative fractions. This clonotype showed up just a few times. Its specific antigen is unknown. Per-base qualities were not stored, and no clone one base away is much larger. For sequencing, an Illumina NovaSeq 6000 was employed. TCR cDNA was synthesized by 5'RACE template switching, through which a universal primer site and unique molecular identifiers were introduced. cDNA synthesis was primed from both the TCR alpha and TCR beta constant segments. Libraries were amplified in two PCR steps, with sample barcodes and sequencing adapters added in the second step. Sequencing of libraries was performed on Illumina HiSeq 2500 (2x100 bp) or NovaSeq (2x150 bp). Per the authors' processing: MIGEC was used to demultiplex reads and collapse the reads into UMI consensus sequences, and MiXCR was used for V(D)J alignment. Clonotypes responding to the vaccine were identified with edgeR on replicate PBMC samples, with the criteria of FDR below 0.01 and a log2 fold change above 5 up to day 15. CD4 or CD8 identity was assigned to each bulk clonotype according to whether the clonotype was present at higher abundance in the sequenced CD4 repertoire or the sequenced CD8 repertoire. TCRdb reprocessing: public reads trimmed at Q25 with fastp, clones called with MiXCR, in-frame beta chains kept. Each CDR3 protein appears once, grouped with its most common genes and DNA. The V and J calls were not made by the authors but by TCRdb's processing. The sample table holds some 400,000 distinct CDR3 sequences, of which around 19% were seen once. The ten largest make up roughly a sixth of the sample.

Including cysteine and phenylalanine, the CDR3 has 13 amino acids. Only the CDR3 portion is preserved as DNA: 39 bases, with reading frame beginning at the first base. From the germline V gene, CDR1 is MNHEY and CDR2 is SVGAGI. Trimming removed 8 bases from V and 2 bases from J, leaving 11 bases between the germline ends. What the study reported, not specific to this receptor: After the booster, most of the clones that had expanded following primary vaccination were detected again (approximately 96% of CD4 and 80% to 90% of CD8), which suggests that memory was broadly maintained. Computational filtering was needed because FACS-sorted repertoires could contain abundant contaminating clonotypes from the bulk population. A small share of clonotypes was detected in both CD4 and CD8 compartments, with the overlap likely arising from convergent recombination. The study included only two donors, which limits how far the findings can be generalized. The secondary T-cell response was weaker than the primary response but faster, peaking on day 5 instead of day 15.

The chain couples TRBV6-5 to TRBJ2-3; the D gene is possibly TRBD1, with 5 bases matching. The source was PBMCs, collected before the yellow fever booster vaccination. The sequence came from a man in his late teens or twenties who received the YFV17D yellow fever vaccine. In nucleotides, the sequence is TGTGCCAGCGGTGACAGACTCACAGATACGCAGTATTTT. This translates into CASGDRLTDTQYF.